The 6 T cell receptor beta chains below were found in one sample sequenced in a study of OX40 agonist ivuxolimab in advanced cancers. Assay: immunoSEQ multiplex PCR; the TCRdb copy retains only in-frame clones and omits some. The sample has more than 80,000 clones; around nine tenths are singletons. Sample: CD4+ or CD8+ T cells sorted from blood, taken in a trial of the OX40 agonist ivuxolimab. The receptors derive from an adult with an advanced solid tumor such as melanoma, head and neck, liver or kidney cancer.

This chain links TRBV19 with TRBJ2-2, with TRBD2 identical over 8 bases. Trimming took 5 bases from V and 4 from J; bases not matched to a gene: 6. Germline CDR1 and CDR2: LNHDA and SQIVND (reference sequence). There are 15 residues in the CDR3. The CDR3 nucleotides are TGTGCCAGTAGTGGACTAGCTGCCGGCACCGGGGAGCTGTTTTTT. Residues: CASSGLAAGTGELFF.

The V and J genes are TRBV28 and TRBJ2-7, with 10 bases matching TRBD1. After removal of 3 bases from V and 7 bases from J, the junction contained 12 bases not matched to a gene. The CDR3 consists of 16 residues. CDR1 MDHEN and CDR2 SYDVKM come from the germline V gene. CDR3 sequence reads: CASSLLDRGRRKEQYF. The CDR3 DNA reads as TGTGCCAGCAGTTTGTTAGACAGGGGGCGAAGGAAGGAGCAGTACTTC.

This clone was counted once. CDR3 sequence (DNA): TGTGCCAGCAGTTTAAGATACGAGCAGTACTTC. Translation gives CASSLRYEQYF. This rearrangement joins TRBV28 to TRBJ2-7; D is uncertain. V was cut by 2 bases and J by 4 bases, with 3 bases left in between. Germline V gives CDR1 MDHEN, CDR2 SYDVKM. The CDR3 has 11 amino acids.

This chain joins TRBV6-4 and TRBJ2-6; 9 bases line up with TRBD1. J lost 0 bases, V lost 8 bases, and 5 bases had no gene match. This CDR3 has 16 residues. Germline V gene sequence: CDR1 MRHNA, CDR2 SNTAGT. The CDR3 bases are TGTGCCAGCCGGGACAGGGTAATCTCTGGGGCCAACGTCCTGACTTTC. It is translated as CASRDRVISGANVLTF.

The CDR3 here is CASSLYGMGSYNEQFF. The CDR3 DNA sequence: TGTGCCAGCAGCCTATACGGGATGGGCTCCTACAATGAGCAGTTCTTC. J is TRBJ2-1 and V is TRBV11-2; possible D gene TRBD2, 5 bases. The CDR3 is 16 residues long. Trimming left V 5 bases short and J 0 bases short, with 14 bases between. Germline V lookup: CDR1 SGHAT, CDR2 FQNNGV.

The chain uses TRBV5-1 and TRBJ2-1, with 7 bases lining up with TRBD1. This CDR3 is built from 15 residues. J was trimmed by 7 bases and V by 1 base; bases with no gene match: 8. CDR1 is SGHRS and CDR2 is YFSETQ in the germline V gene. The CDR3 region has the DNA TGCGCCAGCAGCTTGCGGCAGGGGGTCAGGAATGAGCAGTTCTTC. Its translation is CASSLRQGVRNEQFF.